The rows below give T cell receptor beta chains drawn from one sample of a study of blood T cell repertoires in COVID-19. Measured with immunoSEQ multiplex PCR; TCRdb has only the in-frame clones, and not every one. The sample lists around 400,000 clones, around 90% seen once, with around 1.2% in the top ten. Sequenced input: peripheral blood. The receptors stem from a middle-aged man with acute or convalescent COVID-19. Both conserved end residues are trimmed from each CDR3. The order of the fields is V gene, CDR3 protein.

TRBV5-1,ASSLELAGTYTDTQY
TRBV28,ASSLPGTAYGYT
TRBV2,ASSYQTGLAKNIQY
TRBV7-3,ASSATTGDTQY
TRBV28,ASSSPHSSAGVPYEQY
TRBV18,ASSPGFITDTQY
TRBV19,ASPRGELSNQPQH
TRBV18,ASSPGEGDIQY
TRBV11-3,ASSPGLADNEQF
TRBV10-3,AISPGSTNEKLF
TRBV7-9,ASSSGQTGGYT
TRBV6-6,ASGTGKFADTDTQY
TRBV29-1,SVEDPGGYT
TRBV7-3,ASSYSSDTQY
TRBV7-9,ASSPDRGREDTQY
TRBV27,ASSLSSVPSNQPQH
TRBV12-3/TRBV12-4,ASSQDRREAF
TRBV6-1,ASSVLAGGPSSDTQY
TRBV12-3/TRBV12-4,ASSFGGTRLY
TRBV27,ASSLSMGTGGGGSNQPQH
TRBV9,ASSRQGRAYGYT
TRBV7-2,ASSLVGLAGETQY
TRBV5-5,ASSSTRQGGTEAF
TRBV19,ASSRQGTGELF
TRBV27,ASSLSWARGLRETQY
TRBV7-8,ASSPTTVYSNQPQH
TRBV11-2,ASRDGTGGWDTQY
TRBV5-4,ASSPGTSGGTRHYEQY